The T cell receptor beta chain under discussion was sequenced for a study of early T cells in non-severe SARS-CoV-2 infection (dated by TCRdb to the early 2020s). Describing the broader study: TCR sequencing used bulk RNA from unsorted whole blood, so alpha and beta chains could not be paired.

Between the V and J ends, shortened by 2 bases and 7 bases respectively, the junction contains 16 bases. From its cysteine to its phenylalanine, the CDR3 spans 15 amino acids. Only CDR3 DNA is held: 45 bases, read in frame from base 1. Taken from the germline V gene, the CDR1 and CDR2 loops are MNHEY and SVGAGI. The study was a case-control design nested within a healthcare worker cohort in London, UK, with weekly nasopharyngeal swab PCR tests and blood sampling. Healthcare workers were enrolled in the week of the UK lockdown, from 23 to 31 March 2020, and were followed every week for up to roughly 15 weeks. The paper as a whole reports these results and caveats: VDJdb matching was skewed toward anti-spike CD8 responses and likely underestimated virus-specific expansions, missing private and CD4 specificities.

This clonotype was recorded many times. There is no known antigen for this receptor. Base qualities were left out, and no much larger clone turns up one base away. The receptor library was made with 5' RACE. Sequencing relied on a NextSeq 500. Unique molecular identifiers were attached to individual cDNA molecules in the TCR library protocol so that sequencing error and PCR bias could be corrected. Both TCR alpha and beta chains were sequenced, and tight co-correlation was observed between alpha and beta sequence abundances in each sample. Processing in the source paper ran as follows. Decombinator V4 was used to annotate TCR sequences for V gene, J gene and CDR3. TCRs were defined as expanded if a significant change between any two time points was detected under a Poisson model with p below 0.0001. TCR abundances were normalised to the total number of TCRs sequenced per sample and were expressed as counts per million. TRAV1-2 paired with TRAJ12, TRAJ20 or TRAJ33 defined MAIT TCRs, while TRAV10 paired with TRAJ18 defined iNKT TCRs. VDJdb, accessed 1 November 2021, was searched for CMV, EBV and SARS-CoV-2 annotated TCRs, with TCRs annotated for multiple antigens excluded. Using fastp at Q25 and MiXCR, TCRdb reprocessed the public reads and kept productive beta chains. Every entry covers one CDR3 protein and lists the most common genes and DNA from its rows. TCRdb's processing, not the authors', yielded these V and J calls. Here the sample has over 45,000 distinct CDR3 sequences; around 6% occur a single time. The ten largest clones take up about 5% of the sample.

Sequencing was carried out using whole blood. The rearrangement joined TRBV6-5 to TRBJ2-3, with the D gene not confidently named. The receptor was derived from an adult who was a healthcare worker with PCR-confirmed SARS-CoV-2 infection or an uninfected control (not recorded which). In nucleotides, the sequence is TGTGCCAGCAGTTACGAGGATTCGCCTCCACATACGCAGTATTTT. Translated, it reads CASSYEDSPPHTQYF.